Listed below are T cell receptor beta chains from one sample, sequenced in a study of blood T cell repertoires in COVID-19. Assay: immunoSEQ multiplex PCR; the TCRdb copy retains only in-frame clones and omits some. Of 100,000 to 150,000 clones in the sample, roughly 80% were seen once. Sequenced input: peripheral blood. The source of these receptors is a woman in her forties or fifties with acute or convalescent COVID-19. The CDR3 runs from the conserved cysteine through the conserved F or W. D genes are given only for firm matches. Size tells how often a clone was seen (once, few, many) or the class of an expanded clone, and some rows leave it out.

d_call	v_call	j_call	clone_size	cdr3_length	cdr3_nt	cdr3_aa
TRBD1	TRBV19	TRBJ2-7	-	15	TGTGCCAGTAGTACAACCGGGACAGTTGGTTACGAGCAGTACTTC	CASSTTGTVGYEQYF
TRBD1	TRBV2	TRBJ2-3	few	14	TGTGCCAGCAGCGGTAGGGGGCGTAAAGATACGCAGTATTTT	CASSGRGRKDTQYF
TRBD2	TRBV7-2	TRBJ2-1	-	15	TGTGCCAGCATTCCATTGGGGGGGGGAGAGGATGAGCAGTTCTTC	CASIPLGGGEDEQFF
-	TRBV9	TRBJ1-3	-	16	TGTGCCAGCAGCCCCGGGGATCGGGTTGTGGGAAACACCATATATTTT	CASSPGDRVVGNTIYF
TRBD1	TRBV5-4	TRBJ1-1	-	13	TGTGCCAGCAGCAGGGACAGGAACACTGAAGCTTTCTTT	CASSRDRNTEAFF
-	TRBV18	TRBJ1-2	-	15	TGTGCCAGCTCACCTAGCACTCGGGGTAACTATGGCTACACCTTC	CASSPSTRGNYGYTF
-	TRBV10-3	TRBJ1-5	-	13	TGTGCCATCAGTGATAGAAGCAATCAGCCCCAGCATTTT	CAISDRSNQPQHF
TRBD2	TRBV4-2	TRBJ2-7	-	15	TGTGCCAGCAGCCAAGGGACTAGCGGGGTTTCCGAGCAGTACTTC	CASSQGTSGVSEQYF
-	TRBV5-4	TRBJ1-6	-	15	TGTGCCAGCAGCTTGGTGGGACAAATTAATTCACCCCTCCACTTT	CASSLVGQINSPLHF
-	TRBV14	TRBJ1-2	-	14	TGTGCCAGCAGCCACCAGGTGGGAGGCGGTGGCTACACCTTC	CASSHQVGGGGYTF
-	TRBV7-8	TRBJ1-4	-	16	TGTGCCAGCAGCTTGCTTACAGCCGCAACTAATGAAAAACTGTTTTTT	CASSLLTAATNEKLFF
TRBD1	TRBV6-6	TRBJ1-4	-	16	TGTGCCAGCAGTCCTCGACAGGGGGCAACTAATGAAAAACTGTTTTTT	CASSPRQGATNEKLFF
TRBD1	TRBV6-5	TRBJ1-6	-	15	TGTGCCAGCAAGACTCGACAGGGGCATAATTCACCCCTCCACTTT	CASKTRQGHNSPLHF
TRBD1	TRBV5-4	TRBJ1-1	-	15	TGTGCCAGCAGCGCCCCGGACAGGGGGAGGACTGAAGCTTTCTTT	CASSAPDRGRTEAFF
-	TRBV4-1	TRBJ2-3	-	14	TGCGCCAGCAGCTCTGACAGGTCCACAGATACGCAGTATTTT	CASSSDRSTDTQYF
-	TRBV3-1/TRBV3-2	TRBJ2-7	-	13	TGTGCCAGCAGCCAAGTTCCCCTCTACGAGCAGTACTTC	CASSQVPLYEQYF
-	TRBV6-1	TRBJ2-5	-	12	TGTGCCAGCAGTGAAGATCGAGAGACCCAGTACTTC	CASSEDRETQYF
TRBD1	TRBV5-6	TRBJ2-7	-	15	TGTGCCAGCAGGCCCCCGGGACAGGGAACCTACGAGCAGTACTTC	CASRPPGQGTYEQYF
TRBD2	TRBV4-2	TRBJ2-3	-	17	TGTGCCAGCAGCCAAGATTTTAGCGGGGGGTACACAGATACGCAGTATTTT	CASSQDFSGGYTDTQYF
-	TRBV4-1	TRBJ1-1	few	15	TGCGCCAGCAGCCTTAGCACCAGCATGAACACTGAAGCTTTCTTT	CASSLSTSMNTEAFF
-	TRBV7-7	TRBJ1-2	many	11	TGTGCCAGCAGCTTATATCGGGACTACACCTTC	CASSLYRDYTF
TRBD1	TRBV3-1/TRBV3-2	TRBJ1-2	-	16	TGTGCCAGCAGCCAACCTGACAGGGGGCCGGGAATTGGCTACACCTTC	CASSQPDRGPGIGYTF
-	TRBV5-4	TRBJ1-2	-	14	TGTGCCAGCAGCTTGGAGCGGGGGGAGGGTGGCTACACCTTC	CASSLERGEGGYTF
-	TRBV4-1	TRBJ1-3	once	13	TGCGCCAGCAGCCCGGACAGAGGAAACACCATATATTTT	CASSPDRGNTIYF
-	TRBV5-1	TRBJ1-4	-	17	TGCGCCAGCAGCCCAAGGCCTCCTGGCGGATTTAGTGAAAAACTGTTTTTT	CASSPRPPGGFSEKLFF
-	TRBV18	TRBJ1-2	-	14	TGTGCCAGCTCACCCCGACAGACTCCCTATGGCTACACCTTC	CASSPRQTPYGYTF
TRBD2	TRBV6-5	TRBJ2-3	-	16	TGTGCCAGCAGTTACGGGGGACTAGGGGGCACAGATACGCAGTATTTT	CASSYGGLGGTDTQYF